Listed here is a single T cell receptor beta chain. Other DNA sequences in the same sample also yield this CDR3. This record comes from a study of OX40 agonist ivuxolimab in advanced cancers. Turning to the study itself: From roughly 20 to 90 years was the age range, with a mean of 60 years, and 65% to 90% were male.

Produced via immunoSEQ multiplex PCR; TCRdb's table is partial and in-frame only. The table lists roughly 64,000 clones, around 84% of them singletons. Trimming shortened V by 1 base and J by 7 bases, and 5 bases separated the two germline ends. The CDR3 runs to 12 residues. Looked up from germline, CDR1 is LNHDA and CDR2 is SQIVND (reference sequence). The TCR sequence derives from an adult with an advanced solid tumor such as melanoma, head and neck, liver or kidney cancer. Sample: CD4+ or CD8+ T cells sorted from blood, taken in a trial of the OX40 agonist ivuxolimab. The chain links TRBV19 to TRBJ1-5; D uncertain. For the CDR3, the DNA is TGTGCCAGTAGTATAGTAGACCAGCCCCAGCATTTT. It translates to CASSIVDQPQHF.